The 5 T cell receptor beta chains listed next were all sequenced from one sample in a study of blood T cell repertoires in COVID-19. The method was immunoSEQ multiplex PCR; TCRdb's version includes in-frame clones alone and lacks a portion of them. The sample lists 200,000 to 250,000 clones, 80% occurring once. The specimen sequenced was peripheral blood. The origin of the receptors is a woman aged 70-85 years with acute or convalescent COVID-19.

V is TRBV11-2 and J is TRBJ1-2, with TRBD1 as a possible D gene (6 bases). The CDR3 consists of 13 residues. Germline V lookup: CDR1 SGHAT, CDR2 FQNNGV. The V and J ends lost 5 bases and 7 bases respectively, with 14 bases between them. CDR3 bases: TGTGCCAGCAGCCTGACAGGTCGGAGTGGCTACACCTTC. As protein: CASSLTGRSGYTF.

The chain recombines TRBV18 with TRBJ1-2; tentatively, D is TRBD1 (6 bases). Germline V gene data show CDR1 as KGHSH and CDR2 as LQKENI. The CDR3 loop spans 14 amino acids. V shed 5 bases and J shed 3 bases, with 13 bases lying between them. The CDR3 reads CASSLEQGDYGYTF. The CDR3 nucleotides read TGTGCCAGCTCATTGGAACAGGGTGACTATGGCTACACCTTC.

The chain links TRBV10-3 to TRBJ2-5; 14 bases fit TRBD2. Per germline, CDR1 ENHRY and CDR2 SYGVKD. V was pared by 6 bases and J by 6 bases, with 6 bases of the junction left unmatched. This CDR3 is 15 amino acids long. CDR3 sequence: CAISAGTSGRQTQYF. The CDR3 DNA reads TGTGCCATCAGCGCCGGGACTAGCGGGAGACAGACCCAGTACTTC.

This chain links TRBV14 with TRBJ1-2; D gene unclear. The CDR3 has 13 residues. CDR1 is SGHDN, CDR2 FVKESK, per germline. V was shortened by 2 bases and J by 1 base, with 5 bases between the two germline ends. The CDR3 spells CASSQSVNYGYTF. Written as DNA, the CDR3 is TGTGCCAGCAGCCAATCCGTTAACTATGGCTACACCTTC.

The rearrangement joins TRBV6-5 to TRBJ2-1, with D unresolved. Germline V gene data show CDR1 as MNHEY and CDR2 as SVGAGI. V lost 2 bases and J lost 6, with 14 bases in between. CDR3 size: 15 residues. CDR3 DNA sequence: TGTGCCAGCAGTTACGCCGTTCCGCACTTCAATGAGCAGTTCTTC. It yields the protein CASSYAVPHFNEQFF.